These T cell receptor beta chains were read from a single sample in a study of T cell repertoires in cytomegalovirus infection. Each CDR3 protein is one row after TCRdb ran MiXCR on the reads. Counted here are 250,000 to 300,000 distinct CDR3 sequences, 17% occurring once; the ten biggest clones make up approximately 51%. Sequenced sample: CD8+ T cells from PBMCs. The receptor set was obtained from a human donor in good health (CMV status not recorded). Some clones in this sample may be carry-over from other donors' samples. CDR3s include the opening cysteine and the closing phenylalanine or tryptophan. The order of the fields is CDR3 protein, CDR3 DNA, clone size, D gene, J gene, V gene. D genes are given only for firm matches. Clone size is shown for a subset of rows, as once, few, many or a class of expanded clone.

CDR3aa: CASSPKARVIRQPQHF
CDR3nt: TGTGCCAGCAGCCCAAAGGCCAGGGTGATTAGGCAGCCCCAGCATTTT
abundance: many
d_gene: -
j_gene: TRBJ1-5
v_gene: TRBV7-8

CDR3aa: CSVGPAMNTEAFF
CDR3nt: TGCAGCGTCGGCCCCGCCATGAACACTGAAGCTTTCTTT
abundance: -
d_gene: -
j_gene: TRBJ1-1
v_gene: TRBV29-1

CDR3aa: CAISGEAGQPQHF
CDR3nt: TGTGCCATCAGTGGTGAGGCGGGTCAGCCCCAGCATTTT
abundance: -
d_gene: -
j_gene: TRBJ1-5
v_gene: TRBV10-3

CDR3aa: CASSDRAGTDTQYF
CDR3nt: TGTGCCAGCAGCGACAGGGCCGGCACAGATACGCAGTATTTT
abundance: -
d_gene: TRBD1
j_gene: TRBJ2-3
v_gene: TRBV28

CDR3aa: CASSLRQERPGGRGNEQFF
CDR3nt: TGTGCCAGCAGTCTAAGGCAAGAAAGACCGGGGGGGCGTGGCAATGAGCAGTTCTTC
abundance: -
d_gene: TRBD2
j_gene: TRBJ2-1
v_gene: TRBV6-5

CDR3aa: CASSSLAGDSYNEQFF
CDR3nt: TGTGCCAGCAGCTCCCTAGCGGGGGACTCCTACAATGAGCAGTTCTTC
abundance: many
d_gene: TRBD2
j_gene: TRBJ2-1
v_gene: TRBV7-8

CDR3aa: CASGYGGQAQHF
CDR3nt: TGTGCCAGCGGCTATGGGGGACAGGCGCAGCATTTT
abundance: -
d_gene: TRBD1
j_gene: TRBJ1-5
v_gene: TRBV27

CDR3aa: CASNARGGKDEQYF
CDR3nt: TGTGCCAGCAACGCGAGAGGCGGGAAGGACGAGCAGTACTTC
abundance: many
d_gene: -
j_gene: TRBJ2-7
v_gene: TRBV7-8

CDR3aa: CASSLTYTEAFF
CDR3nt: TGTGCCAGCAGCTTGACCTACACTGAAGCTTTCTTT
abundance: few
d_gene: -
j_gene: TRBJ1-1
v_gene: TRBV11-2

CDR3aa: CASSEGGGRQPQHF
CDR3nt: TGTGCCAGCAGTGAAGGGGGGGGGCGGCAGCCCCAGCATTTT
abundance: many
d_gene: -
j_gene: TRBJ1-5
v_gene: TRBV2

CDR3aa: CAKRDKEGINGAEAFF
CDR3nt: TGTGCCAAGCGGGACAAGGAGGGGATAAATGGCGCTGAAGCTTTCTTT
abundance: many
d_gene: -
j_gene: TRBJ1-1
v_gene: TRBV19

CDR3aa: CASSYSLNSPLHF
CDR3nt: TGTGCCAGCAGTTACTCTCTGAATTCACCCCTCCACTTT
abundance: many
d_gene: -
j_gene: TRBJ1-6
v_gene: TRBV6-5

CDR3aa: CASSRDGGLAHEQFF
CDR3nt: TGTGCCAGCAGCCGAGATGGTGGACTAGCGCATGAGCAGTTCTTC
abundance: many
d_gene: TRBD2
j_gene: TRBJ2-1
v_gene: TRBV5-6

CDR3aa: CSASPFSGGTEAFF
CDR3nt: TGCAGTGCTAGCCCCTTCTCGGGAGGGACTGAAGCTTTCTTT
abundance: -
d_gene: -
j_gene: TRBJ1-1
v_gene: TRBV20-1

CDR3aa: CASSSDGTGVGFQETQYF
CDR3nt: TGTGCCAGCAGCTCGGACGGCACAGGGGTGGGCTTCCAAGAGACCCAGTACTTC
abundance: many
d_gene: TRBD1
j_gene: TRBJ2-5
v_gene: TRBV7-2

CDR3aa: CATSRVATGDEQYF
CDR3nt: TGTGCCACCAGCAGAGTCGCGACAGGGGACGAGCAGTACTTC
abundance: -
d_gene: TRBD1
j_gene: TRBJ2-7
v_gene: TRBV15

CDR3aa: CASSSSGTPPRGTEAFF
CDR3nt: TGTGCCAGCAGCTCTTCCGGGACACCACCGAGGGGCACTGAAGCTTTCTTT
abundance: -
d_gene: -
j_gene: TRBJ1-1
v_gene: TRBV7-6

CDR3aa: CASSGRTQGYTF
CDR3nt: TGTGCCAGCAGCGGAAGGACACAGGGCTACACCTTC
abundance: many
d_gene: -
j_gene: TRBJ1-2
v_gene: TRBV7-2

CDR3aa: CASSQDSGYTEAFF
CDR3nt: TGCGCCAGCAGCCAAGATTCGGGATACACTGAAGCTTTCTTT
abundance: once
d_gene: -
j_gene: TRBJ1-1
v_gene: TRBV4-3

CDR3aa: CASSYLPSGVRSNQPQHF
CDR3nt: TGTGCCAGCAGTTATCTTCCATCGGGGGTCCGGAGCAATCAGCCCCAGCATTTT
abundance: many
d_gene: -
j_gene: TRBJ1-5
v_gene: TRBV2

CDR3aa: CASSKTGTVLFAEQFF
CDR3nt: TGTGCCAGCAGTAAAACCGGGACCGTCCTTTTCGCTGAGCAGTTCTTC
abundance: many
d_gene: -
j_gene: TRBJ2-1
v_gene: TRBV6-2/TRBV6-3

CDR3aa: CASSLGPSGFKETQYF
CDR3nt: TGTGCCAGCAGCTTAGGTCCAAGTGGGTTTAAAGAGACCCAGTACTTC
abundance: many
d_gene: -
j_gene: TRBJ2-5
v_gene: TRBV7-6

CDR3aa: CASSLGRLALNEQFF
CDR3nt: TGTGCCAGCAGCTTAGGACGACTAGCGCTAAATGAGCAGTTCTTC
abundance: -
d_gene: TRBD2
j_gene: TRBJ2-1
v_gene: TRBV11-2

CDR3aa: CASSWRGGVNEQFF
CDR3nt: TGCGCCAGCAGCTGGCGGGGGGGCGTAAATGAGCAGTTCTTC
abundance: many
d_gene: TRBD2
j_gene: TRBJ2-1
v_gene: TRBV5-1

CDR3aa: CASSYGRTQYF
CDR3nt: TGTGCCAGCAGTTATGGGAGGACCCAGTACTTC
abundance: many
d_gene: -
j_gene: TRBJ2-5
v_gene: TRBV6-5

CDR3aa: CSARDPHRDRGLNTEAFF
CDR3nt: TGCAGTGCTAGAGATCCACACCGGGACAGAGGTCTGAACACTGAAGCTTTCTTT
abundance: -
d_gene: TRBD1
j_gene: TRBJ1-1
v_gene: TRBV20-1

CDR3aa: CASSLTLGMNTEAFF
CDR3nt: TGTGCCAGCAGCTTAACTTTAGGGATGAACACTGAAGCTTTCTTT
abundance: many
d_gene: -
j_gene: TRBJ1-1
v_gene: TRBV7-8

CDR3aa: CASSSEQGSVAYNEQFF
CDR3nt: TGTGCCAGCAGCTCAGAACAGGGATCTGTTGCCTACAATGAGCAGTTCTTC
abundance: many
d_gene: -
j_gene: TRBJ2-1
v_gene: TRBV7-8

CDR3aa: CASSLYMSGYTF
CDR3nt: TGTGCCAGCAGCTTATATATGAGTGGCTACACCTTC
abundance: many
d_gene: -
j_gene: TRBJ1-2
v_gene: TRBV7-2

CDR3aa: CARRATGGRNEQYF
CDR3nt: TGTGCCAGAAGAGCGACAGGGGGCCGGAACGAGCAGTACTTC
abundance: -
d_gene: TRBD1
j_gene: TRBJ2-7
v_gene: TRBV19

CDR3aa: CSVDGFTYNEQFF
CDR3nt: TGCAGCGTTGACGGGTTTACCTACAATGAGCAGTTCTTC
abundance: few
d_gene: -
j_gene: TRBJ2-1
v_gene: TRBV29-1

CDR3aa: CASSQADRGSNQPQHF
CDR3nt: TGTGCCAGCAGCCAAGCGGACAGGGGTAGCAATCAGCCCCAGCATTTT
abundance: many
d_gene: TRBD1
j_gene: TRBJ1-5
v_gene: TRBV4-2

CDR3aa: CASSARPRGSSYNEQFF
CDR3nt: TGTGCCAGCAGTGCCCGCCCGCGGGGGTCCTCCTACAATGAGCAGTTCTTC
abundance: -
d_gene: TRBD2
j_gene: TRBJ2-1
v_gene: TRBV12-3/TRBV12-4

CDR3aa: CSAPTGGAGGYTF
CDR3nt: TGCAGTGCTCCGACAGGGGGCGCGGGTGGCTACACCTTC
abundance: few
d_gene: TRBD1
j_gene: TRBJ1-2
v_gene: TRBV20-1

CDR3aa: CARSLIAGTSDTDTQYF
CDR3nt: TGTGCCAGAAGCCTAATAGCCGGGACTAGCGACACAGATACGCAGTATTTT
abundance: -
d_gene: TRBD2
j_gene: TRBJ2-3
v_gene: TRBV5-3

CDR3aa: CASSLESSGGPSTDTQYF
CDR3nt: TGTGCCAGCAGCTTAGAGTCTAGCGGGGGCCCTAGCACAGATACGCAGTATTTT
abundance: few
d_gene: TRBD2
j_gene: TRBJ2-3
v_gene: TRBV7-6

CDR3aa: CASSFLGQPQETQYF
CDR3nt: TGTGCCAGCAGCTTTCTTGGGCAGCCACAAGAGACCCAGTACTTC
abundance: many
d_gene: -
j_gene: TRBJ2-5
v_gene: TRBV7-9

CDR3aa: CASSITVIDRNEQFF
CDR3nt: TGTGCCAGTAGTATAACGGTAATTGACAGGAATGAGCAGTTCTTC
abundance: few
d_gene: -
j_gene: TRBJ2-1
v_gene: TRBV19

CDR3aa: CASSPQPLNEKLFF
CDR3nt: TGCGCCAGCAGCCCCCAACCATTGAATGAAAAACTGTTTTTT
abundance: -
d_gene: -
j_gene: TRBJ1-4
v_gene: TRBV4-1

CDR3aa: CASSLPWDRSSYEQYF
CDR3nt: TGTGCCAGCAGCTTACCTTGGGACAGGAGCTCCTACGAGCAGTACTTC
abundance: many
d_gene: TRBD1
j_gene: TRBJ2-7
v_gene: TRBV7-8

CDR3aa: CASSQTEGQMQETQYF
CDR3nt: TGCGCCAGCAGCCAAACCGAGGGACAGATGCAAGAGACCCAGTACTTC
abundance: -
d_gene: TRBD1
j_gene: TRBJ2-5
v_gene: TRBV4-1

CDR3aa: CSVEGPEGLTGNEQFF
CDR3nt: TGCAGCGTTGAAGGTCCCGAAGGGCTCACGGGGAATGAGCAGTTCTTC
abundance: many
d_gene: -
j_gene: TRBJ2-1
v_gene: TRBV29-1

CDR3aa: CASSFSRGADNQPQHF
CDR3nt: TGTGCCAGCAGTTTCTCCAGGGGAGCGGATAATCAGCCCCAGCATTTT
abundance: few
d_gene: -
j_gene: TRBJ1-5
v_gene: TRBV12-3/TRBV12-4

CDR3aa: CSARYQDRAYNEQFF
CDR3nt: TGCAGTGCTAGATATCAGGACAGGGCCTACAATGAGCAGTTCTTC
abundance: few
d_gene: TRBD1
j_gene: TRBJ2-1
v_gene: TRBV20-1

CDR3aa: CASTRRDTKLNTEAFF
CDR3nt: TGCGCCAGCACCCGGCGGGACACGAAATTGAACACTGAAGCTTTCTTT
abundance: -
d_gene: -
j_gene: TRBJ1-1
v_gene: TRBV23-1

CDR3aa: CSAKRGTGIYNEQFF
CDR3nt: TGCAGTGCCAAAAGGGGGACAGGGATATACAATGAGCAGTTCTTC
abundance: few
d_gene: TRBD1
j_gene: TRBJ2-1
v_gene: TRBV20-1

CDR3aa: CASSHSRNEQFF
CDR3nt: TGTGCCAGCAGCCATAGCAGGAATGAGCAGTTCTTC
abundance: few
d_gene: -
j_gene: TRBJ2-1
v_gene: TRBV28

CDR3aa: CASAQYSNQPQHF
CDR3nt: TGTGCCAGCGCCCAGTATAGCAATCAGCCCCAGCATTTT
abundance: -
d_gene: -
j_gene: TRBJ1-5
v_gene: TRBV7-2

CDR3aa: CSVETGGWYEQYF
CDR3nt: TGCAGCGTTGAAACGGGGGGCTGGTACGAGCAGTACTTC
abundance: -
d_gene: -
j_gene: TRBJ2-7
v_gene: TRBV29-1

CDR3aa: CASSWAGTVLVNTEAFF
CDR3nt: TGTGCCAGCAGTTGGGCAGGGACGGTATTAGTGAACACTGAAGCTTTCTTT
abundance: -
d_gene: -
j_gene: TRBJ1-1
v_gene: TRBV6-2/TRBV6-3

CDR3aa: CASSPRGRDTEAFF
CDR3nt: TGCGCCAGCAGCCCCAGGGGGCGGGACACTGAAGCTTTCTTT
abundance: many
d_gene: TRBD1
j_gene: TRBJ1-1
v_gene: TRBV10-2

CDR3aa: CASSGLAGGHYNEQFF
CDR3nt: TGTGCCAGCAGCGGACTAGCGGGGGGGCACTACAATGAGCAGTTCTTC
abundance: -
d_gene: TRBD2
j_gene: TRBJ2-1
v_gene: TRBV12-3/TRBV12-4

CDR3aa: CASSSRGAGANVLTF
CDR3nt: TGTGCCAGCAGCTCCCGGGGGGCAGGGGCCAACGTCCTGACTTTC
abundance: many
d_gene: -
j_gene: TRBJ2-6
v_gene: TRBV7-6

CDR3aa: CSAGGTGRTVNYGYTF
CDR3nt: TGCAGTGCTGGAGGGACAGGCCGAACAGTTAACTATGGCTACACCTTC
abundance: few
d_gene: TRBD1
j_gene: TRBJ1-2
v_gene: TRBV20-1

CDR3aa: CASSEGRPAYGYTF
CDR3nt: TGTGCCAGCAGCGAGGGGAGGCCAGCCTATGGCTACACCTTC
abundance: -
d_gene: -
j_gene: TRBJ1-2
v_gene: TRBV28